What follows describes a single T cell receptor beta chain. The antigen is not known. TCRdb independently ran MiXCR on the RT-PCR reads; one entry per CDR3 protein. This sample has about 6,000 distinct CDR3 sequences, with under 80% found just once. This sample was included in a study of yellow fever vaccine responses in identical twins. The germline V gene encodes CDR1 MNHNS and CDR2 SASEGT. There are 13 residues in the CDR3. V dropped 6 bases and J dropped 5 bases, with 14 bases sitting between them. Study-level points and caveats: Reportedly, twins' vaccine T cell responses looked partly convergent and partly personalized.

The genes are TRBV6-1 and TRBJ2-7; D may match TRBD1 or TRBD2 (6 bases each). The sample here was T cells from blood (PBMCs), unsorted or a sorted subset (not recorded which), taken before or after yellow fever vaccination (not recorded which). This receptor was taken from a woman under 30 who received the yellow fever vaccine. The CDR3 DNA is TGTGCCAGCAGGCGGGACATCCTAAACGAGCAGTACTTC. Protein: CASRRDILNEQYF.